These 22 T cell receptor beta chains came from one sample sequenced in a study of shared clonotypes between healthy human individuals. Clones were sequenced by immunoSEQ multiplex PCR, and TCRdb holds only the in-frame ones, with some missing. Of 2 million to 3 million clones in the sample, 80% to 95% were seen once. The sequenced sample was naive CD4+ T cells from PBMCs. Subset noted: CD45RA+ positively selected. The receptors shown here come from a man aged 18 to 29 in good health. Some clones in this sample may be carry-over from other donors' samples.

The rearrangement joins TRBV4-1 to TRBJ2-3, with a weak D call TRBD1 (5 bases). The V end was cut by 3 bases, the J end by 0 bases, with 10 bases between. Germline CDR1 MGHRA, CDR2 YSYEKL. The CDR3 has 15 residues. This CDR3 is CASSHPTGSTDTQYF. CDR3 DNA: TGCGCCAGCAGCCATCCAACAGGAAGCACAGATACGCAGTATTTT.

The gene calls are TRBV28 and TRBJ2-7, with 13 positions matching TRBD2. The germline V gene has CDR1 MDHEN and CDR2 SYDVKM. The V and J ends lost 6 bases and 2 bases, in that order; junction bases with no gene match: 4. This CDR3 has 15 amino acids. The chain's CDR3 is CASSHGTSGAYEQYF. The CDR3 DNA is TGTGCCAGCAGCCACGGGACTAGCGGGGCCTACGAGCAGTACTTC.

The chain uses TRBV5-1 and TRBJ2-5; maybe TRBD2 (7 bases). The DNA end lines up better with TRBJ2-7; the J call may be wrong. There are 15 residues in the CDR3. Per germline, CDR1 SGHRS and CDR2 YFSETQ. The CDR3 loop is CASSLGRGAGYEQYF. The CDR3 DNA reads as TGCGCCAGCAGCCTTGGTCGGGGGGCAGGGTACGAGCAGTACTTC.

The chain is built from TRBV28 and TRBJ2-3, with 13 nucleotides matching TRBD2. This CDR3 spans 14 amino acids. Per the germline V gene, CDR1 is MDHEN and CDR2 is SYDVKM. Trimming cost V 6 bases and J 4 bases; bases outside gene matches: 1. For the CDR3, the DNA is TGTGCCAGCAGCACTAGCGGGAGGGCAGATACGCAGTATTTT. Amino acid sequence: CASSTSGRADTQYF.

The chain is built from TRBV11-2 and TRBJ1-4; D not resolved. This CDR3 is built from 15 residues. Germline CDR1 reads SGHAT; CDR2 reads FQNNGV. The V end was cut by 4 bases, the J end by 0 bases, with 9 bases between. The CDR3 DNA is TGTGCCAGCAGCTCGCTCGGTGCAACTAATGAAAAACTGTTTTTT. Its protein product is CASSSLGATNEKLFF.

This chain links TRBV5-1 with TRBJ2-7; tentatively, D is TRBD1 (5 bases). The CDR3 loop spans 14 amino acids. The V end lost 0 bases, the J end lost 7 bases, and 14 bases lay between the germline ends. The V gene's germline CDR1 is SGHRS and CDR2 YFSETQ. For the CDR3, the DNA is TGCGCCAGCAGCTTGGAGGGGCCCACGAATGAGCAGTACTTC. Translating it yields CASSLEGPTNEQYF.

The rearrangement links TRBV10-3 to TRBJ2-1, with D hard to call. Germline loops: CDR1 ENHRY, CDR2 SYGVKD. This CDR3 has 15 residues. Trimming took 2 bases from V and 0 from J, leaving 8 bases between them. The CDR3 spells CAISEGVGSYNEQFF. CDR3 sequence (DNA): TGTGCCATCAGTGAGGGGGTAGGCTCCTACAATGAGCAGTTCTTC.

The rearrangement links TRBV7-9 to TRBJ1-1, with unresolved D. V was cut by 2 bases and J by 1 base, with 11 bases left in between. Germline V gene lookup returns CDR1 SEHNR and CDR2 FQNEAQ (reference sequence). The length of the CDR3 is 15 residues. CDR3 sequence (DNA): TGTGCCAGCAGCTTAATGGCTCTGGGGAACACTGAAGCTTTCTTT. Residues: CASSLMALGNTEAFF.

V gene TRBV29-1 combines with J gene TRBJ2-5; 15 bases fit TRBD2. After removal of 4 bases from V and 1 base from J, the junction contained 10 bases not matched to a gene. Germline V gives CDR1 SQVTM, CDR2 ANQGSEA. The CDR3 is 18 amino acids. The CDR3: CSVGGLAGGPSFQETQYF. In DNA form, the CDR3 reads TGCAGCGTTGGAGGACTAGCGGGAGGGCCCTCGTTCCAAGAGACCCAGTACTTC.

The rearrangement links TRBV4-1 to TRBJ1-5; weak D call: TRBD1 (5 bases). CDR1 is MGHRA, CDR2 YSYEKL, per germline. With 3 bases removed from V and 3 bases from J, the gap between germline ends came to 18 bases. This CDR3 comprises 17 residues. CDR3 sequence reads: CASSHPSGLLHNQPQHF. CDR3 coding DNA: TGCGCCAGCAGCCACCCCTCGGGACTACTTCACAATCAGCCCCAGCATTTT.

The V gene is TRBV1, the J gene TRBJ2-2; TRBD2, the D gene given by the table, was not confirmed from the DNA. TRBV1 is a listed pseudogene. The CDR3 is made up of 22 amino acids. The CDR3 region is CTSSQPGRELALFSGNTGELFF. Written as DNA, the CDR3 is TGCACCAGCAGCCAACCCGGGCGGGAACTAGCGCTTTTCTCAGGAAACACCGGGGAGCTGTTTTTT.

In DNA form, the CDR3 reads TGTGCCAGCAGCCTGACGACTAGCGGGAGTCCAGATACGCAGTATTTT. Protein product: CASSLTTSGSPDTQYF. V usage is TRBV9 and J usage is TRBJ2-3, with TRBD2 matching over 12 bases. Germline V gene lookup returns CDR1 SGDLS and CDR2 YYNGEE. The CDR3 runs 16 residues. With V trimmed by 4 bases and J by 4 bases, 7 bases remained unmatched. Full variable domain (outside the CDR3, taken from reference TRBV9 and TRBJ2-3): DSGVTQTPKHLITATGQRVTLRCSPRSGDLSVYWYQQSLDQGLQFLIQYYNGEERAKGNILERFSAQQFPDLHSELNLSSLELGDSALYFCASSLTTSGSPDTQYFGPGTRLTVL.

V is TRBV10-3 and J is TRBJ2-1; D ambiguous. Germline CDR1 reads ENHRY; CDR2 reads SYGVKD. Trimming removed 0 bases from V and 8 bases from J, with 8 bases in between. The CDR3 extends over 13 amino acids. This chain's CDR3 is CAISESKWDEQFF. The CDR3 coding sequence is TGTGCCATCAGTGAGTCGAAATGGGATGAGCAGTTCTTC.

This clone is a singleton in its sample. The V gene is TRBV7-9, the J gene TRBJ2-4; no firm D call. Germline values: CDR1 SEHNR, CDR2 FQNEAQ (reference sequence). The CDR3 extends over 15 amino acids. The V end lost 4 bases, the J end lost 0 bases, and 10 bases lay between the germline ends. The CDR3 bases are TGTGCCAGCAGCTCCGGGTCTGGAGCCAAAAACATTCAGTACTTC. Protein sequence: CASSSGSGAKNIQYF.

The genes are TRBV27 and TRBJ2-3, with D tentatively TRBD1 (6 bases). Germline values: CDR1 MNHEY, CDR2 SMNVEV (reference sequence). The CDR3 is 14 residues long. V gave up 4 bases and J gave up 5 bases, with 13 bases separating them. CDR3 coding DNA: TGTGCCAGCAGTTCCTACAGGGCGATAGATACGCAGTATTTT. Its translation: CASSSYRAIDTQYF.

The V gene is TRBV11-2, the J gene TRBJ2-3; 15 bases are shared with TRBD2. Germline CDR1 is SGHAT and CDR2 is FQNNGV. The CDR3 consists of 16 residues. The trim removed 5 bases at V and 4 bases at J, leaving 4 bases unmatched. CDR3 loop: CASSQGLAGGPDTQYF. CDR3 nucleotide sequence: TGTGCCAGCAGCCAGGGACTAGCGGGAGGCCCAGATACGCAGTATTTT.

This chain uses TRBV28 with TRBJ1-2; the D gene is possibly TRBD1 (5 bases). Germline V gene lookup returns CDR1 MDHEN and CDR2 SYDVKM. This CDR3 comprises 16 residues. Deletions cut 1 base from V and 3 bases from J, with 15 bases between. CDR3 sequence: CASSLFPGWSDYGYTF. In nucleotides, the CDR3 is TGTGCCAGCAGTTTATTCCCAGGGTGGAGCGACTATGGCTACACCTTC.

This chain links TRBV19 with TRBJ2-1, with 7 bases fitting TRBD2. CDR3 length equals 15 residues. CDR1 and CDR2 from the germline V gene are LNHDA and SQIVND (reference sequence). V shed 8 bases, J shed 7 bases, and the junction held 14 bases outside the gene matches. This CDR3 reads CASSYEAGVVNEQFF. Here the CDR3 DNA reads TGTGCCAGTTCCTACGAGGCGGGAGTAGTGAATGAGCAGTTCTTC. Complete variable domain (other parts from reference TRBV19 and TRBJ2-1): DGGITQSPKYLFRKEGQNVTLSCEQNLNHDAMYWYRQDPGQGLRLIYYSQIVNDFQKGDIAEGYSVSREKKESFPLTVTSAQKNPTAFYLCASSYEAGVVNEQFFGPGTRLTVL.

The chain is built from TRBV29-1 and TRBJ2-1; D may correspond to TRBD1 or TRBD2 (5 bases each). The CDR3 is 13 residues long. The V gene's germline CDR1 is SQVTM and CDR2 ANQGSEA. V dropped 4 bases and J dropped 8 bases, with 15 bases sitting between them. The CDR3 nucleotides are TGCAGCGTTGGGCAGGGAGTATGGTATGAGCAGTTCTTC. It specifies CSVGQGVWYEQFF.

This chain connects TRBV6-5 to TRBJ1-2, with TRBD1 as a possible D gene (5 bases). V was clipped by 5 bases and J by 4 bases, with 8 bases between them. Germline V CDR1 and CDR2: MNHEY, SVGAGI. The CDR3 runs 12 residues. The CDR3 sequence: CASSGGTYGYTF. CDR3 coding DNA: TGTGCCAGCAGTGGGGGGACCTATGGCTACACCTTC.

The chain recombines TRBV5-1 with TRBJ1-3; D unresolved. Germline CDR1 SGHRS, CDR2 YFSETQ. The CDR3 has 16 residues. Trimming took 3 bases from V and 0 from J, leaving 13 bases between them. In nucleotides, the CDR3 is TGCGCCAGCAGCTCAGAACCGTCCCGCTCTGGAAACACCATATATTTT. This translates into CASSSEPSRSGNTIYF.

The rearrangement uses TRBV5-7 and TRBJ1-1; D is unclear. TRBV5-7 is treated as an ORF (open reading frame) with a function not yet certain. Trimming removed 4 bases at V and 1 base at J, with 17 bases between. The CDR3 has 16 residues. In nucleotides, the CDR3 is TGTGCCAGCAGCCAGCCCTTTAATCCGAGGAACACTGAAGCTTTCTTT. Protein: CASSQPFNPRNTEAFF.